This T cell receptor (beta chain) was sequenced in a study of beta chain features in type 1 diabetes. Findings of the study overall: Patients with type 1 diabetes showed fewer VDJ junction insertions and more deletions. Moderately but significantly shorter TCRB CDR3s were found in Type 1 diabetes patients in all four CD4+ subsets.

This clone has just a few counts. Its antigen is as yet unknown. V gave up 3 bases and J gave up 1 base, with 11 bases separating them. Germline CDR1 is SGHRS and CDR2 is YFSETQ. The CDR3 contains 15 residues. The entirety of the isolated RNA underwent reverse transcription, so expressed TCRB transcripts were sequenced. An average roughly 3.3 million reads came from naive, central memory and regulatory T cell samples. Clones were read by immunoSEQ multiplex PCR, and TCRdb kept only the in-frame ones, dropping some. This table has 200,000 to 250,000 clones, about 25% appearing once. The source is a man aged 25 to 40 in good health. The chain has TRBV5-1 and TRBJ2-1; possibly TRBD2 for D (5 bases). Input material: central memory CD4+ T cells from blood. The CDR3 DNA follows: TGCGCCAGCAGCTCGGCCGGCGGGTCCTACAATGAGCAGTTCTTC. Translation: CASSSAGGSYNEQFF.